This T cell receptor (beta chain) was sequenced for a study of T cell responses to AZD1222 COVID-19 vaccine. Study findings and constraints: Spike-specific TCR breadth and depth both grew after two AZD1222 doses. Females made up more of the donors, who were largely white British, and clonal diversity may have come out too low.

Details on this clone: What it recognizes is unknown.

In germline, CDR1 is MNHEY, CDR2 SMNVEV (reference sequence). V lost 4 bases and J lost 5, with 21 bases in between. The CDR3 loop spans 17 amino acids. The method was immunoSEQ multiplex PCR; TCRdb's version includes in-frame clones alone and lacks a portion of them. The sample holds some 97,000 clones, 88% seen once. This receptor was taken from an adult in good health. The sequences come from peripheral blood, collected on day 0 of AZD1222 vaccination. This chain connects TRBV27 to TRBJ1-5, with D possibly TRBD1 on 6 matching bases. CDR3 sequence: CASSSLGTRGRDQPQHF. CDR3 nucleotides: TGTGCCAGCAGTTCCTTAGGGACCAGGGGTAGAGATCAGCCCCAGCATTTT.